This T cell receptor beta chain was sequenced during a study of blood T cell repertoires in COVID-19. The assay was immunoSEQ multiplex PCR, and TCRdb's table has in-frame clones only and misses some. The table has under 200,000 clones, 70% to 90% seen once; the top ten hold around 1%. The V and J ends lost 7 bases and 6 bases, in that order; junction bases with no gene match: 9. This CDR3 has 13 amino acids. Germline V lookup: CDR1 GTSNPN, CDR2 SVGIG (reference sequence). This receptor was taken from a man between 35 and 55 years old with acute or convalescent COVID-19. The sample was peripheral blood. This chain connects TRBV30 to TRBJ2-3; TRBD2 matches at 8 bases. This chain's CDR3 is CASTGGQGDTQYF. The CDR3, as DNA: TGTGCCTCTACGGGGGGGCAAGGCGATACGCAGTATTTT.